Listed below are T cell receptor beta chains from one sample, sequenced in a study of T cell changes during pregnancy in multiple sclerosis. The method was immunoSEQ multiplex PCR; TCRdb's version includes in-frame clones alone and lacks a portion of them. The sample contains tens of thousands of clones, approximately 91% of which appear only once. Specimen: CD8+ T cells from peripheral blood mononuclear cells, collected in the third trimester of pregnancy. The receptors here all came from a female donor with multiple sclerosis, enrolled in a pregnancy study. The CDR3 runs from the conserved cysteine through the conserved F or W. The D gene is left open where the match is weak. Some rows mark clone size as missing; the rest say once, few, many or name a class of expanded clone.

CASSRTSPNTGELFF	TGTGCCAGCAGCCGGACTAGCCCGAACACCGGGGAGCTGTTTTTT	TRBV9	TRBD2	TRBJ2-2	NA	15
CSVEDQEQYF	TGCAGCGTTGAAGATCAAGAGCAGTACTTC	TRBV29-1	NA	TRBJ2-7	NA	10
CASRGQHNQPQHF	TGTGCCAGCAGGGGACAGCACAATCAGCCCCAGCATTTT	TRBV6-1	TRBD1	TRBJ1-5	NA	13
CASSVDKAGLYNEQFF	TGTGCCAGCAGCGTAGATAAAGCAGGGCTCTACAATGAGCAGTTCTTC	TRBV9	NA	TRBJ2-1	NA	16
CASSWAGGTEAFF	TGTGCCAGCAGCTGGGCAGGGGGCACTGAAGCTTTCTTT	TRBV7-9	TRBD1	TRBJ1-1	NA	13
CASSSGWNEQFF	TGTGCCAGCAGCTCAGGATGGAATGAGCAGTTCTTC	TRBV9	NA	TRBJ2-1	NA	12
CAGRQGSSGELFF	TGTGCCGGCAGACAGGGTAGTTCCGGGGAGCTGTTTTTT	TRBV19	TRBD1	TRBJ2-2	NA	13
CASSPRQGVTEAFF	TGTGCCAGCAGCCCGAGACAGGGTGTCACTGAAGCTTTCTTT	TRBV7-8	TRBD1	TRBJ1-1	once	14
CASRQSSTAEYF	TGTGCCAGCAGACAGAGTTCTACAGCCGAGTACTTC	TRBV6-5	NA	TRBJ2-5	NA	12
CASSPSWGVKPYEQYF	TGTGCCAGCAGTCCCTCCTGGGGAGTCAAACCCTACGAGCAGTACTTC	TRBV27	NA	TRBJ2-7	NA	16
CASSVGGRTYNYGYTF	TGTGCCAGCAGCGTGGGGGGAAGGACCTACAACTATGGCTACACCTTC	TRBV9	NA	TRBJ1-2	NA	16
CASSYSAETLQETQYF	TGTGCCAGCAGTTACTCGGCGGAAACTCTCCAAGAGACCCAGTACTTC	TRBV6-6	NA	TRBJ2-5	NA	16
CASTDGWTLNSPLHF	TGTGCCAGCACCGATGGCTGGACATTGAATTCACCCCTCCACTTT	TRBV6-5	NA	TRBJ1-6	NA	15
CASKGTGGTEQPQHF	TGTGCCAGCAAGGGGACAGGGGGTACGGAGCAGCCCCAGCATTTT	TRBV2	TRBD1	TRBJ1-5	NA	15
CSGRGQGAFETQYF	TGCAGCGGGCGGGGACAGGGGGCTTTTGAGACCCAGTACTTC	TRBV29-1	TRBD1	TRBJ2-5	NA	14
CASSLTGGLDTQYF	TGTGCCAGCAGCTTAACGGGGGGGCTAGATACGCAGTATTTT	TRBV7-3	NA	TRBJ2-3	NA	14
CASQGEKRTAGDQPQHF	TGTGCCAGCCAGGGGGAGAAACGGACGGCCGGGGATCAGCCCCAGCATTTT	TRBV28	TRBD1	TRBJ1-5	NA	17
CASSPKRSPYEQYF	TGTGCCAGCAGCCCAAAGCGGAGTCCCTACGAGCAGTACTTC	TRBV14	NA	TRBJ2-7	NA	14
CASSLDLQGAGTEAFF	TGTGCCAGCAGCTTGGACTTACAGGGGGCAGGGACTGAAGCTTTCTTT	TRBV5-5	TRBD1	TRBJ1-1	NA	16
CASSLGQGIYSPLHF	TGTGCCAGCAGTTTAGGACAGGGCATTTATTCACCCCTCCACTTT	TRBV27	TRBD1	TRBJ1-6	few	15
CASRPEGVGTGELFF	TGTGCCAGCAGGCCCGAGGGGGTAGGCACCGGGGAGCTGTTTTTT	TRBV2	NA	TRBJ2-2	NA	15
CAISEDREIETQYF	TGTGCCATCAGTGAGGACAGGGAAATAGAGACCCAGTACTTC	TRBV10-3	TRBD1	TRBJ2-5	NA	14
CASSVGTTGEQYF	TGTGCCAGCAGCGTCGGGACTACAGGCGAGCAGTACTTC	TRBV7-3	TRBD2	TRBJ2-7	NA	13
CASSLDGGVEQYF	TGTGCCAGCAGCTTAGATGGGGGGGTTGAGCAGTACTTC	TRBV11-2	TRBD2	TRBJ2-7	NA	13
CASSPTSRGWNYGYTF	TGTGCCAGCAGCCCCACCTCGAGGGGGTGGAACTATGGCTACACCTTC	TRBV7-8	NA	TRBJ1-2	NA	16
CASTGHIENTQYF	TGCGCCAGCACGGGACATATAGAAAATACGCAGTATTTT	TRBV4-1	NA	TRBJ2-3	NA	13
CASSGYSGGISYEQYF	TGTGCCAGCAGCGGATATAGCGGGGGGATCTCCTACGAGCAGTACTTC	TRBV14	TRBD2	TRBJ2-7	NA	16